This T cell receptor beta chain was retrieved from a study of technical replicates of blood from several donors (TCRdb year 2017). The library was built by means of the immunoSEQ multiplex PCR assay. Drawn from immuneACCESS, this table holds only the in-frame rearrangements with V and J called that TCRdb kept. Clones are partly lost; checked studies trace under half to an unresolved V gene and leave the rest unexplained. For this sample there are some 62,000 clones; about 88% appear just once. The ten largest account for 5.1% of the sample. About this clone: Its cognate antigen has yet to be identified. The sample holds no much larger clone one base away, and base qualities are not on file.

Based on the germline V gene (reference sequence), the CDR1 and CDR2 sequences are SGHNT and YYREEE. V is clipped by 4 bases and J by 1 base, and the sequence between their germline boundaries is 9 bases long. The CDR3 runs 13 amino acids, cysteine and phenylalanine included. The entry retains the CDR3 DNA only, 39 bases that are in frame from base 1. The sample comprised PBMCs. Recombination joined TRBV5-4 with TRBJ2-7, with no reliable assignment of the D segment. This clonotype was sampled from a human donor in good health. Some clones in this sample may be carry-over from other donors' samples. The DNA sequence is TGTGCCAGCAGCCCCCTTCCTTCCTACGAGCAGTACTTC. Translated, this is CASSPLPSYEQYF.